This entry features one TCR beta chain sequence. This specimen belongs to a study of blood T cells in healthy people across ages. Primers used in a second PCR of roughly 7 to 11 cycles were a sample-barcoded 5' primer and a J-beta primer mix. One entry per CDR3 protein results from TCRdb running MiXCR on the 5' RACE reads. The sample has 700,000 or so distinct CDR3 sequences; about 24% are singletons. CDR3 length: 15 residues. Per the germline V gene, CDR1 is LGHNA and CDR2 is YSLEER. V dropped 4 bases and J dropped 4 bases, with 13 bases sitting between them. Specimen: blood. This sequence joins TRBV4-3 and TRBJ1-4, with unresolved D. This TCR came from an older man in good health. The CDR3 bases are TGCGCCAGCAGCCCCCGACCAAGGAGTAATGAAAAACTGTTTTTT. Protein product: CASSPRPRSNEKLFF.